This entry lists 12 T cell receptor beta chains sequenced from one sample in a study of graft-versus-host responses after intestinal transplantation. Assay: immunoSEQ multiplex PCR; the TCRdb copy retains only in-frame clones and omits some. In the table there are around 70,000 clones, 70% to 90% of which are singletons. The antigens for these receptors are not known. The sample was unstimulated CD8+ T cells sorted from spleen or lymph node cells, taken before intestinal transplant. All receptors derive from a human donor who received an intestinal transplant.

The chain is built from TRBV28 and TRBJ2-7; 8 bases are shared with TRBD1. The CDR3 is made up of 14 amino acids. V shed 4 bases and J 2 bases; nucleotides not matched to a gene: 4. CDR1 is MDHEN and CDR2 is SYDVKM in the germline V gene. DNA for the CDR3: TGTGCCAGCAGTTCTTACAGGGGGGCCTACGAGCAGTACTTC. Translated: CASSSYRGAYEQYF.

V is TRBV5-1 and J is TRBJ2-3; D unclear. V lost 0 bases and J 0 bases, leaving 11 bases between the germline ends. Germline-derived CDR1 and CDR2 are SGHRS and YFSETQ. This CDR3 region has 16 residues. The CDR3 DNA reads as TGCGCCAGCAGCTTGGTGCACCTAACTAGCACAGATACGCAGTATTTT. Its translation is CASSLVHLTSTDTQYF.

The chain combines TRBV6-5 with TRBJ2-7; tentatively, D is TRBD2 (6 bases). There are 14 residues in the CDR3. V was shortened by 7 bases and J by 0 bases, with 13 bases between the two germline ends. Germline V gene sequence: CDR1 MNHEY, CDR2 SVGAGI. The DNA of the CDR3 is TGTGCCAGCAACCCGGCGGGGTCCTCCTACGAGCAGTACTTC. Its protein is CASNPAGSSYEQYF.

This clone appeared once. This chain connects TRBV7-9 to TRBJ1-3; weak D call: TRBD1 (5 bases). CDR1 and CDR2 from the germline V gene are SEHNR and FQNEAQ (reference sequence). The CDR3 has 15 amino acids. The V end was cut by 1 base, the J end by 0 bases, with 7 bases between. The CDR3 loop reads CASSLEGISGNTIYF. The DNA for the CDR3 is TGTGCCAGCAGCTTAGAGGGGATCTCTGGAAACACCATATATTTT. Full variable domain (rest looked up from reference TRBV7-9 and TRBJ1-3): DTGVSQNPRHKITKRGQNVTFRCDPISEHNRLYWYRQTLGQGPEFLTYFQNEAQLEKSRLLSDRFSAERPKGSFSTLEIQRTEQGDSAMYLCASSLEGISGNTIYFGEGSWLTVV.

A note on this clone: Other DNA sequences from this sample encode an identical CDR3 as well. The chain couples TRBV2 to TRBJ2-3; 9 bases line up with TRBD2. The CDR3 spans 18 residues. J gave up 2 bases and V 5 bases, and 14 bases lay outside the gene matches. Per the germline V gene, CDR1 is SNHLY and CDR2 is FYNNEI. CDR3 sequence (DNA): TGTGCCAGCAGTCCCGAGGCGGGAGGGGACCTCCTCACAGATACGCAGTATTTT. Protein sequence: CASSPEAGGDLLTDTQYF. Full variable domain (remainder filled in from reference TRBV2 and TRBJ2-3): EPEVTQTPSHQVTQMGQEVILRCVPISNHLYFYWYRQILGQKVEFLVSFYNNEISEKSEIFDDQFSVERPDGSNFTLKIRSTKLEDSAMYFCASSPEAGGDLLTDTQYFGPGTRLTVL.

This clone was recorded once. This sequence joins TRBV18 and TRBJ2-7, with D perhaps matching TRBD2 (6 bases). Per germline, CDR1 KGHSH and CDR2 LQKENI. The CDR3 is 14 residues long. Trimming took 5 bases from V and 9 from J, leaving 20 bases between them. CDR3 DNA: TGTGCCAGCTCATCGACAAGGAGGGTAAAGGGGCAGTACTTC. This codes for CASSSTRRVKGQYF.

This sequence joins TRBV11-3 and TRBJ2-2, with D uncertain. Germline-derived CDR1 and CDR2 are SGHNT and YENEEA. V was clipped by 5 bases and J by 3 bases, with 10 bases between them. The CDR3 length is 14 residues. CDR3 residues: CASSLSPYTGELFF. The CDR3 DNA reads as TGTGCCAGCAGCCTTAGTCCCTACACCGGGGAGCTGTTTTTT.

The chain carries TRBV5-1 and TRBJ2-7, with 10 bases identical to TRBD2. V was clipped by 4 bases and J by 6 bases; unmatched bases: 10. From germline, CDR1 is SGHRS and CDR2 YFSETQ. The CDR3 extends over 15 amino acids. The CDR3 DNA reads TGCGCCAGCAGCAAGGCGGCTAGCGGGAGTCGCGAGCAGTACTTC. Protein product: CASSKAASGSREQYF.

The chain has TRBV27 and TRBJ1-2, with TRBD1 matching 7 bases. Trimming cost V 0 bases and J 5 bases; bases outside gene matches: 9. This CDR3 has 16 amino acids. Germline CDR1 MNHEY, CDR2 SMNVEV (reference sequence). CDR3 sequence (DNA): TGTGCCAGCAGTTTATCGGAGGGGGACAGAGTTTATGGCTACACCTTC. This translates into CASSLSEGDRVYGYTF.

The genes are TRBV13 and TRBJ2-1; TRBD2 matches 11 bases. Trimming cost V 6 bases and J 4 bases; bases outside gene matches: 5. The CDR3 spans 15 residues. Germline CDR1 and CDR2: PRHDT and FYEKMQ (reference sequence). CDR3 in amino acids: CASSLAGGGYNEQFF. DNA for the CDR3: TGTGCCAGCAGTCTAGCGGGAGGAGGATACAATGAGCAGTTCTTC.

The chain recombines TRBV4-1 with TRBJ1-4; no firm D call. Germline V gives CDR1 MGHRA, CDR2 YSYEKL. V was shortened by 4 bases and J by 6 bases, with 21 bases between the two germline ends. The CDR3 consists of 17 residues. This CDR3 reads CASSPSPAAVIYEKLFF. CDR3 coding DNA: TGCGCCAGCAGCCCGTCACCTGCAGCGGTCATCTATGAAAAACTGTTTTTT.

The chain has TRBV21-1 and TRBJ2-5; no check of the table's D call, TRBD2, against the DNA was made. TRBV21-1 is a pseudogene segment. The CDR3 runs to 17 residues. DNA for the CDR3: TGTGCCAGCAGCAAAGTGGGACGGACTACCACCGAAGAGACCCAGTACTTC. Translation: CASSKVGRTTTEETQYF.